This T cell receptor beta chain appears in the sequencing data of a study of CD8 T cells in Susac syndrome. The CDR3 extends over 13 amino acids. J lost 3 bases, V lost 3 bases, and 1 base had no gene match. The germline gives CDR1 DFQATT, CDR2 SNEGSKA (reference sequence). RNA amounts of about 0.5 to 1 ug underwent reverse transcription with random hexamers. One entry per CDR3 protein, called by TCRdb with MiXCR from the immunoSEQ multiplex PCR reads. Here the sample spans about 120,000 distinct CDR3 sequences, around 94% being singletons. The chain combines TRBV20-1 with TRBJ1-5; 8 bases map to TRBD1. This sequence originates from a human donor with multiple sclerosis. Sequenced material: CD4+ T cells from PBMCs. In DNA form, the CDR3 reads TGCAGTGCTAGGGGACAGGCCAATCAGCCCCAGCATTTT. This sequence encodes CSARGQANQPQHF.